This T cell receptor (beta chain) originates from a study of PD-1 blockade in classical Hodgkin lymphoma. Comment on this clone: Its antigen is not known.

The time point was: cycle 4 day 1 (C4D1), after 6 weeks of nivolumab. Exposure to brentuximab vedotin varied, and each patient had relapsed following autologous stem cell transplantation. Thawed PBMCs underwent magnetic negative selection to yield purified CD4+ T cells. The CDR3 runs to 13 residues. V was pared by 3 bases and J by 6 bases, with 10 bases between. CDR1 is LNHDA, CDR2 SQIVND, per germline (reference sequence). General study results and limits: Healthy donors were reported to have higher baseline TCR diversity than newly diagnosed patients. TCR diversity rose significantly by C4D1 in CD4+ but not CD8+ cells.

This table comes from immunoSEQ multiplex PCR, and its TCRdb copy is limited to in-frame clones, with some not included. The sample has some 15,000 clones, 60% to 85% seen once. The material was CD4+ T cells from blood, obtained before the fourth cycle of nivolumab. This TCR was recovered from a human donor with classical Hodgkin lymphoma. This chain joins TRBV19 and TRBJ2-3; either TRBD1 or TRBD2 may fit D (6 bases each). CDR3 coding DNA: TGTGCCAGTAGTATTGGAGGGGGGGATACGCAGTATTTT. This encodes CASSIGGGDTQYF.